This TCR beta chain emerged from a study of T cell changes during pregnancy in multiple sclerosis. V gave up 5 bases and J gave up 0 bases, with 10 bases separating them. The V gene's germline CDR1 is SQVTM and CDR2 ANQGSEA. CDR3 size: 13 residues. This table comes from immunoSEQ multiplex PCR, and its TCRdb copy is limited to in-frame clones, with some not included. Of around 34,000 clones listed, just over 90% are singletons. This chain joins TRBV29-1 and TRBJ2-5, with D possibly being TRBD2 (6 bases). The material was CD8+ T cells from peripheral blood mononuclear cells, obtained before pregnancy. This clonotype was obtained from a female donor with multiple sclerosis, enrolled in a pregnancy study. CDR3 sequence (DNA): TGCAGCGTTCGACTAGTCAACCAAGAGACCCAGTACTTC. It translates to CSVRLVNQETQYF.